The 24 T cell receptor beta chains below were found in one sample sequenced in a study of preoperative IRX-2 immunotherapy in early breast cancer (dated by TCRdb to the late 2010s). What this sample's treatment or condition label stands for: preoperative locoregional IRX-2 cytokine immunotherapy. Receptor amplification or capture employed the immunoSEQ multiplex PCR assay. Not all clones reach the TCRdb copy of this immuneACCESS table, which keeps in-frame sequences only. Checked studies attribute under half of the gap to unresolved V genes and leave the rest unexplained. The sample table records 24,000 or so clones; 95% of these occur just once. The ten largest clones take up roughly 17% of the sample. Sequenced material: tumor tissue, taken after IRX-2 immunotherapy. Every receptor here comes from a human donor with breast cancer.

This rearrangement joins TRBV27 to TRBJ2-5; 7 bases align to TRBD1. Unmatched junction bases numbered 12, after V lost 6 bases and J lost 5 bases. The CDR3 spans 15 residues. CDR1 is MNHEY and CDR2 is SMNVEV in the germline V gene (reference sequence). CDR3 residues: CASSLVTGDRETQYF. The CDR3 bases are TGTGCCAGCAGCCTGGTAACAGGGGACCGGGAGACCCAGTACTTC.

The chain couples TRBV9 to TRBJ2-3, with TRBD2 matching over 7 bases. The trim removed 4 bases at V and 2 bases at J, leaving 7 bases unmatched. The germline CDR1 and CDR2 sequences are SGDLS and YYNGEE. The length of the CDR3 is 15 residues. Here the CDR3 reads CASSSRLASTDTQYF. CDR3 nucleotide sequence: TGTGCCAGCAGCTCGAGACTAGCTTCCACAGATACGCAGTATTTT.

CDR3 region: CASSPHGLAGGETQYF. CDR3 DNA sequence: TGTGCCAGCAGCCCCCACGGACTAGCGGGAGGAGAGACCCAGTACTTC. The gene calls are TRBV7-2 and TRBJ2-5, with 14 bases identical to TRBD2. Germline CDR1 reads SGHTA; CDR2 reads FQGNSA. This CDR3 is 16 amino acids long. V lost 5 bases, J lost 4 bases, and 6 bases stayed unmatched.

The J gene is TRBJ2-7, the V gene TRBV5-5; D may be TRBD1 (6 bases). Germline CDR1 is SGHKS and CDR2 is YYEKEE (reference sequence). V was pared by 4 bases and J by 2 bases, with 13 bases between. This CDR3 has 14 residues. As DNA, the CDR3 is TGTGCCAGCAGCACAAACGACAGGACCTACGAGCAGTACTTC. This sequence encodes CASSTNDRTYEQYF.

The J gene is TRBJ1-1, the V gene TRBV19; TRBD1 aligns across 8 bases. This CDR3 is 12 amino acids long. CDR1 and CDR2 (germline): LNHDA, SQIVND (reference sequence). The ends lost 9 bases at V and 1 base at J; junction bases unmatched: 1. Here the CDR3 reads CASDRGNTEAFF. The CDR3, as DNA: TGTGCCAGCGACAGGGGGAACACTGAAGCTTTCTTT.

The V call is TRBV18, the J call TRBJ2-1; a weak D match, TRBD2 (5 bases). The CDR3 runs 15 residues. Per germline, CDR1 KGHSH and CDR2 LQKENI. Trimming removed 4 bases at V and 2 bases at J, with 12 bases between. CDR3 loop: CASSRGSLPYNEQFF. CDR3 DNA: TGTGCCAGCTCACGAGGGTCACTTCCCTACAATGAGCAGTTCTTC.

V usage is TRBV28 and J usage is TRBJ1-2; D possibly corresponds to TRBD1 (5 bases). Per germline, CDR1 MDHEN and CDR2 SYDVKM. V shed 1 base and J shed 4 bases, with 10 bases lying between them. The CDR3 spans 14 residues. The DNA of the CDR3 is TGTGCCAGCAGTTTATCAGGGTTAGGCTATGGCTACACCTTC. Translated: CASSLSGLGYGYTF.

This clone was observed once. The chain has TRBV9 and TRBJ1-1; D not resolved. Between the trimmed V and J ends, which lost 4 bases and 5 bases, there was a span of 9 bases. The germline CDR1 and CDR2 sequences are SGDLS and YYNGEE. The CDR3 length is 12 residues. CDR3 protein: CASSSRTTEAFF. CDR3 DNA: TGTGCCAGCAGCTCGAGGACGACTGAAGCTTTCTTT.

The chain recombines TRBV7-2 with TRBJ2-7; the match to TRBD2 covers 9 bases. V shed 6 bases, J shed 4 bases, and the junction held 10 bases outside the gene matches. Germline-derived CDR1 and CDR2 are SGHTA and FQGNSA. The CDR3 is 15 residues long. The DNA for the CDR3 is TGTGCCAGCAGGTCGAGCGGGGGGAATGCATACGAGCAGTACTTC. Residues: CASRSSGGNAYEQYF.

The genes are TRBV2 and TRBJ2-1; 8 bases map to TRBD1. Germline CDR1 is SNHLY and CDR2 is FYNNEI. The CDR3 loop spans 12 amino acids. The CDR3 bases are TGTGGTGGACAGGGCGGCTACAATGAGCAGTTCTTC. Amino acid sequence: CGGQGGYNEQFF.

This chain links TRBV18 with TRBJ2-1, with TRBD2 matching 10 bases. The CDR3 contains 15 residues. The junction had 4 bases not matched to a gene; V was cut back by 3 bases and J by 5 bases. Germline V gene lookup returns CDR1 KGHSH and CDR2 LQKENI. CDR3 in amino acids: CASSPRTSGHNEQFF. In DNA, the CDR3 is TGTGCCAGCTCACCTCGGACTAGCGGCCACAATGAGCAGTTCTTC.

This clone was seen a handful of times. CDR3 bases: TGTGCCAGCAGTGATATTGGGAGGCTGAGCTCCTACAATGAGCAGTTCTTC. Translating it yields CASSDIGRLSSYNEQFF. The rearrangement joins TRBV6-1 to TRBJ2-1; weak D call: TRBD2 (6 bases). Trimming took 3 bases from V and 0 from J, leaving 15 bases between them. The germline V gene encodes CDR1 MNHNS and CDR2 SASEGT. The CDR3 runs 17 residues.

For the CDR3, the DNA is TGCGCCAGCAGCTTGTTTGCAGGGCCCATCACAGATACGCAGTATTTT. This sequence encodes CASSLFAGPITDTQYF. The chain uses TRBV5-1 and TRBJ2-3; a weak D match, TRBD1 (5 bases). This CDR3 region has 16 residues. CDR1 is SGHRS, CDR2 YFSETQ, per germline. V lost 1 base and J lost 2, with 14 bases in between.

The J gene is TRBJ2-7, the V gene TRBV2; D is ambiguous. The CDR3 runs to 15 residues. V lost 7 bases, J lost 0 bases, and 16 bases lay in between. CDR1 is SNHLY and CDR2 is FYNNEI in the germline V gene. CDR3 DNA sequence: TGTGCCAGCACCGAACTGGCCCTCCCCTCCTACGAGCAGTACTTC. The encoded protein is CASTELALPSYEQYF.

This clone appeared once. The chain links TRBV27 to TRBJ2-3; unclear D gene. Per the germline V gene, CDR1 is MNHEY and CDR2 is SMNVEV (reference sequence). Trimming pared 6 bases from V and 5 bases from J, leaving 12 bases between. This CDR3 region has 13 residues. The CDR3 loop reads CASSRQGRDTQYF. The CDR3 bases are TGTGCCAGCAGCCGCCAAGGGCGAGATACGCAGTATTTT.

The V gene is TRBV13, the J gene TRBJ2-7, with D hard to call. Trimming removed 1 base at V and 4 bases at J, with 8 bases between. Germline V gives CDR1 PRHDT, CDR2 FYEKMQ (reference sequence). CDR3 length: 13 residues. The CDR3 loop reads CASSLERAYEQYF. Here the CDR3 DNA reads TGTGCCAGCAGCTTAGAAAGGGCGTACGAGCAGTACTTC.

The chain uses TRBV9 and TRBJ1-3, with D hard to call. V was shortened by 3 bases and J by 0 bases, with 10 bases between the two germline ends. The CDR3 is 15 residues long. Germline loops: CDR1 SGDLS, CDR2 YYNGEE. This CDR3 reads CASSAGALSGNTIYF. CDR3 bases: TGTGCCAGCAGCGCGGGAGCCCTCTCTGGAAACACCATATATTTT.

This clone was seen a single time. V and J are TRBV6-6 and TRBJ2-1; D is unresolved. Trimming removed 4 bases at V and 8 bases at J, with 9 bases between. Per germline, CDR1 MNHNY and CDR2 SVGAGI (reference sequence). The CDR3 is 12 residues long. This CDR3 is CASSFPSHEQFF. The CDR3 region has the DNA TGTGCCAGCAGTTTCCCCAGTCATGAGCAGTTCTTC.

The chain carries TRBV11-2 and TRBJ1-1; D is ambiguous. Trimming left V 6 bases short and J 0 bases short, with 8 bases between. The CDR3 runs to 13 residues. CDR1 is SGHAT, CDR2 FQNNGV, per germline. CDR3 loop: CASRSIMNTEAFF. The CDR3 DNA is TGTGCCAGCAGGAGTATCATGAACACTGAAGCTTTCTTT. The full variable domain, its missing parts supplied by reference TRBV11-2 and TRBJ1-1, is EAGVAQSPRYKIIEKRQSVAFWCNPISGHATLYWYQQILGQGPKLLIQFQNNGVVDDSQLPKDRFSAERLKGVDSTLKIQPAKLEDSAVYLCASRSIMNTEAFFGQGTRLTVV.

This clone was seen once. The rearrangement joins TRBV7-3 to TRBJ2-1, with TRBD2 matching over 8 bases. The germline V gene encodes CDR1 SGHTA and CDR2 FQGTGA. Trimming took 5 bases from V and 1 from J; bases not matched to a gene: 7. The CDR3 extends over 16 amino acids. CDR3 nucleotide sequence: TGTGCCAGCAGCACGACCGGGAGGGTATCCTACAATGAGCAGTTCTTC. Protein product: CASSTTGRVSYNEQFF.

This chain uses TRBV19 with TRBJ1-1; TRBD1 agrees at 7 bases. This CDR3 region has 17 residues. Unmatched junction bases numbered 14, after V lost 7 bases and J lost 0 bases. CDR1 is LNHDA, CDR2 SQIVND, per germline (reference sequence). CDR3 nucleotides: TGTGCCAGTACCTCACCCCCGGCAGGGGGACTGAACACTGAAGCTTTCTTT. Translating gives CASTSPPAGGLNTEAFF.

The chain joins TRBV6-1 to TRBJ1-6; D gene ambiguous. This CDR3 comprises 11 residues. V lost 3 bases and J 11 bases, leaving 5 bases between the germline ends. The germline V gene has CDR1 MNHNS and CDR2 SASEGT. CDR3 bases: TGTGCCAGCAGTGACGGGGCACCCCTCCACTTT. Translating it yields CASSDGAPLHF.

This clone was seen only once. The chain is built from TRBV27 and TRBJ2-1; D is ambiguous. Trimming removed 5 bases from V and 2 bases from J, with 10 bases in between. Germline loops: CDR1 MNHEY, CDR2 SMNVEV (reference sequence). This CDR3 has 14 amino acids. The chain's CDR3 is CASSIHGPYNEQFF. The CDR3 DNA is TGTGCCAGCAGTATCCACGGGCCCTACAATGAGCAGTTCTTC.

The chain couples TRBV5-1 to TRBJ2-5; 9 nucleotides align to TRBD1. The CDR3 covers 15 residues. The V segment lost 4 bases and the J segment 7 bases; nucleotides outside the gene matches: 11. CDR1 is SGHRS, CDR2 YFSETQ, per germline. The CDR3 is CASSPMDRGGTTQYF. The CDR3, as DNA: TGCGCCAGCAGCCCGATGGACAGGGGCGGTACGACCCAGTACTTC.